This T cell receptor beta chain was sequenced for a study of blood T cell repertoires in COVID-19. Across the whole study: Samples came from the United States, Italy and Spain, spanning acute and convalescent COVID-19. Sample material is recorded as cDNA or gDNA derived from T cells, B-cell-depleted T cells, or PBMCs.

This clone was recorded a few times. Germline V gives CDR1 MGHRA, CDR2 YSYEKL. The length of the CDR3 is 14 residues. The V and J ends lost 1 base and 6 bases respectively, with 11 bases between them. In the original workflow: Quantification of nucleated cells was approximated via reference gene primer amplification. TCRdb's table, derived via immunoSEQ multiplex PCR, lists solely in-frame clones and lacks some. V, J and clone size are taken as reported in that table, and D and trimming were inferred from the DNA itself. The sample shows fewer than 250,000 clones, around nine tenths of them seen only once.

The sample was peripheral blood. The chain employs TRBV4-1 and TRBJ2-3; possible D gene TRBD1, 6 bases. The sequence was obtained from a woman aged 55-69 years who had recovered from COVID-19. CDR3 loop: CASSQGAGDDTQYF. The CDR3 nucleotides read TGCGCCAGCAGCCAAGGGGCAGGGGACGATACGCAGTATTTT.